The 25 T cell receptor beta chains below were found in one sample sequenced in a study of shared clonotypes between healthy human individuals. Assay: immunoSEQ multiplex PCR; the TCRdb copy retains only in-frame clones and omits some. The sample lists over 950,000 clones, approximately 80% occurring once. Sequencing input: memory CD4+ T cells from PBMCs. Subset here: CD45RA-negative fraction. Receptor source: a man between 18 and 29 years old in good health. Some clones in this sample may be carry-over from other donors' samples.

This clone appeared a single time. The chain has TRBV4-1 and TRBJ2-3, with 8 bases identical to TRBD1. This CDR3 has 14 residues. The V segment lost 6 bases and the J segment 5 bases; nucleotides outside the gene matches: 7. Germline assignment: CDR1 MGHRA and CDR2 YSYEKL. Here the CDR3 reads CASRPGGLIDTQYF. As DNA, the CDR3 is TGCGCCAGCAGGCCAGGGGGCTTAATAGATACGCAGTATTTT.

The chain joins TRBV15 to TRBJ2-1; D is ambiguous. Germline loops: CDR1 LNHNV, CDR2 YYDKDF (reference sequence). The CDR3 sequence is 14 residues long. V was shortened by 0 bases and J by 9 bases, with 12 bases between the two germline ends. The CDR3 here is CATSRDRNAPEQFF. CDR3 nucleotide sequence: TGTGCCACCAGCAGAGATAGGAATGCGCCTGAGCAGTTCTTC.

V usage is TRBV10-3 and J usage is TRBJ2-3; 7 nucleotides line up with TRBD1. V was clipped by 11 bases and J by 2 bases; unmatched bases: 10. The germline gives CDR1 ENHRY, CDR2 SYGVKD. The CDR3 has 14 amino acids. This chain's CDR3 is CASRQGRDTDTQYF. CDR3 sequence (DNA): TGTGCCTCGAGACAGGGTAGGGACACAGATACGCAGTATTTT.

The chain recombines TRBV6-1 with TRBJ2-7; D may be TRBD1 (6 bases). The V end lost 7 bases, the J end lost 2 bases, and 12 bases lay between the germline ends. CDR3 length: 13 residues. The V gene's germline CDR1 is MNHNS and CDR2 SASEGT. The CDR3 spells CASTRQETYEQYF. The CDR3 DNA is TGTGCCAGCACCAGACAGGAGACCTACGAGCAGTACTTC.

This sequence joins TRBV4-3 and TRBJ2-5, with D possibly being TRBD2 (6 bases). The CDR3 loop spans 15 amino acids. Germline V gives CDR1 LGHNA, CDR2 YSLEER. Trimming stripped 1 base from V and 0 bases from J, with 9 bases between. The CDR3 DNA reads TGCGCCAGCAGCCAAGGGCGGGGATACCAAGAGACCCAGTACTTC. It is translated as CASSQGRGYQETQYF.

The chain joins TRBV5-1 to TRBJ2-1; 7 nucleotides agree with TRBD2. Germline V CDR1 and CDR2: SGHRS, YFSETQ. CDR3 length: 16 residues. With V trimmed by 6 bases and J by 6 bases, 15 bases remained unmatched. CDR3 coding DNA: TGCGCCAGCACTCTAATAAGGCTAGCGGCCGGCAATGAGCAGTTCTTC. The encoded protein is CASTLIRLAAGNEQFF. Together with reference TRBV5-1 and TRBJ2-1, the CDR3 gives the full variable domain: KAGVTQTPRYLIKTRGQQVTLSCSPISGHRSVSWYQQTPGQGLQFLFEYFSETQRNKGNFPGRFSGRQFSNSRSEMNVSTLELGDSALYLCASTLIRLAAGNEQFFGPGTRLTVL.

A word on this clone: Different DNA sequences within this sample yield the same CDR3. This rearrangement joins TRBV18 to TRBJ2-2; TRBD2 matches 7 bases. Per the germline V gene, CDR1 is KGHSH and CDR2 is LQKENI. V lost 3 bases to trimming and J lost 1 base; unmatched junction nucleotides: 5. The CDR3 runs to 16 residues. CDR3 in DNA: TGTGCCAGCTCACCCCCTAGCGGCTTGAACACCGGGGAGCTGTTTTTT. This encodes CASSPPSGLNTGELFF.

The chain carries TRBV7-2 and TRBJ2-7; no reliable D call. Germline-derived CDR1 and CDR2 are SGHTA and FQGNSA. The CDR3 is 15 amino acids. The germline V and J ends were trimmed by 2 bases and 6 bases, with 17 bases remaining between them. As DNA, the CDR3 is TGTGCCAGCAGCTTAAGGTCGACGTCCGATTCCGAGCAGTACTTC. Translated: CASSLRSTSDSEQYF.

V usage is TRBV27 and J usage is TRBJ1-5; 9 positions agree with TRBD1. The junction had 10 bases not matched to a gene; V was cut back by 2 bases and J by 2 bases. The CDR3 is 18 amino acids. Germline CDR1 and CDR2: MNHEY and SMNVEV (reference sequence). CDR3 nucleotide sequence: TGTGCCAGCAGTTTAAGGATGGGACAGGGAGTGGGCAATCAGCCCCAGCATTTT. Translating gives CASSLRMGQGVGNQPQHF.

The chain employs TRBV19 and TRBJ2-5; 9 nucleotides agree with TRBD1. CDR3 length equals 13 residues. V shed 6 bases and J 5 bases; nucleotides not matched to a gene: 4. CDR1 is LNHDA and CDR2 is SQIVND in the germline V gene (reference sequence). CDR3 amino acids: CASSWTGVETQYF. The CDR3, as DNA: TGTGCCAGTAGCTGGACAGGGGTGGAGACCCAGTACTTC. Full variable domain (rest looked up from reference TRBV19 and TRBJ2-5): DGGITQSPKYLFRKEGQNVTLSCEQNLNHDAMYWYRQDPGQGLRLIYYSQIVNDFQKGDIAEGYSVSREKKESFPLTVTSAQKNPTAFYLCASSWTGVETQYFGPGTRLLVL.

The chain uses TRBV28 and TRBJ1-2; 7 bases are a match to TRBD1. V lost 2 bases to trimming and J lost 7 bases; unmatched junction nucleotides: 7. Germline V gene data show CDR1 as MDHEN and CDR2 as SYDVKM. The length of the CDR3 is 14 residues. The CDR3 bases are TGTGCCAGCAGTTTAAGGGACAGAAATTCTGGCTACACCTTC. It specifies CASSLRDRNSGYTF.

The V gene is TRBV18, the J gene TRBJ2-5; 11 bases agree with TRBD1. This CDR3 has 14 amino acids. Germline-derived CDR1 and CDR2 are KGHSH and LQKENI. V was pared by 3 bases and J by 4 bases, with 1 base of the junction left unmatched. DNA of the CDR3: TGTGCCAGCTCACCGGACAGGGGGCGAGAGACCCAGTACTTC. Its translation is CASSPDRGRETQYF. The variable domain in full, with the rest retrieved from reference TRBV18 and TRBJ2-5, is NAGVMQNPRHLVRRRGQEARLRCSPMKGHSHVYWYRQLPEEGLKFMVYLQKENIIDESGMPKERFSAEFPKEGPSILRIQQVVRGDSAAYFCASSPDRGRETQYFGPGTRLLVL.

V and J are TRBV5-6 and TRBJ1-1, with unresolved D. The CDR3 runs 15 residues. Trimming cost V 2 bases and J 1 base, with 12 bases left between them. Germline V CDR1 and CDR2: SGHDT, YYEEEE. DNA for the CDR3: TGTGCCAGCAGCTTCGCGAGTAATGGGAACACTGAAGCTTTCTTT. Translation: CASSFASNGNTEAFF.

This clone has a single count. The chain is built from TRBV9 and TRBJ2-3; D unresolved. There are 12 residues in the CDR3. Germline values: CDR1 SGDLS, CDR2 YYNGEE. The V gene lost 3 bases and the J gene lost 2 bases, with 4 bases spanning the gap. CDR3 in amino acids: CASSGPTDTQYF. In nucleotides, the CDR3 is TGTGCCAGCAGCGGTCCCACAGATACGCAGTATTTT.

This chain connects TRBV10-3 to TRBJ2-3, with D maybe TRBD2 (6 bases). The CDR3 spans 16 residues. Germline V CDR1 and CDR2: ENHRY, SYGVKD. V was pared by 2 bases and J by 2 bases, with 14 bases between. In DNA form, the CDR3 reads TGTGCCATCAGTGAGGGGGGGATAGGGGACACAGATACGCAGTATTTT. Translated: CAISEGGIGDTDTQYF.

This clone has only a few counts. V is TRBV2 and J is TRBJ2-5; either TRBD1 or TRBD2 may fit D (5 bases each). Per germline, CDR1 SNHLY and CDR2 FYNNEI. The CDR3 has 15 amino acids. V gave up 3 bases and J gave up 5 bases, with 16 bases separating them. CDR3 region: CASSDRGQSGETQYF. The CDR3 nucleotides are TGTGCCAGCAGTGACCGGGGCCAGAGTGGGGAGACCCAGTACTTC.

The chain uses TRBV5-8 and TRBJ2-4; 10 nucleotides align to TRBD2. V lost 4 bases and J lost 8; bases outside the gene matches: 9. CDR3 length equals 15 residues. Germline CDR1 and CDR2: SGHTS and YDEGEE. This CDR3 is CASSPEREGLDIQYF. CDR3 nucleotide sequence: TGTGCCAGCAGCCCCGAGCGGGAGGGCCTTGACATTCAGTACTTC. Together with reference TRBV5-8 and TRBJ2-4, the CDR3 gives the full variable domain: EAGVTQSPTHLIKTRGQQATLRCSPISGHTSVYWYQQALGLGLQFLLWYDEGEERNRGNFPPRFSGRQFPNYSSELNVNALELEDSALYLCASSPEREGLDIQYFGAGTRLSVL.

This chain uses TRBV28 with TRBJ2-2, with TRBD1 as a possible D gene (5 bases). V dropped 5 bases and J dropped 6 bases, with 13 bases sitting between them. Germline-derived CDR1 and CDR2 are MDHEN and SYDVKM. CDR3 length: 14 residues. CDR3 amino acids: CASSRQGISGELFF. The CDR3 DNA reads TGTGCCAGCAGTCGTCAGGGTATCTCCGGGGAGCTGTTTTTT.

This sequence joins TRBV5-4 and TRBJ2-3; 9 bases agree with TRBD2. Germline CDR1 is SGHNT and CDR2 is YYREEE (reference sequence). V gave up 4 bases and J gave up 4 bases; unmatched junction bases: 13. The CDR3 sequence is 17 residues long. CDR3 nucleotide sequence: TGTGCCAGCAGCCCCAGGGGAGGACTAGCGAAAGCAGATACGCAGTATTTT. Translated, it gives CASSPRGGLAKADTQYF. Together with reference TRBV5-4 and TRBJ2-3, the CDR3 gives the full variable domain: ETGVTQSPTHLIKTRGQQVTLRCSSQSGHNTVSWYQQALGQGPQFIFQYYREEENGRGNFPPRFSGLQFPNYSSELNVNALELDDSALYLCASSPRGGLAKADTQYFGPGTRLTVL.

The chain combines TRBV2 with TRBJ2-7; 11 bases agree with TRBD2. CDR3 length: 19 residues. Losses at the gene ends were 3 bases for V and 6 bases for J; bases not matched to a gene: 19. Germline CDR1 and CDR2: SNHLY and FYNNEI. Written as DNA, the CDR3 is TGTGCCAGCAGTGACCCCCTCGGGGGACTAGCGGCCGATGTGAGCGAGCAGTACTTC. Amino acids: CASSDPLGGLAADVSEQYF.

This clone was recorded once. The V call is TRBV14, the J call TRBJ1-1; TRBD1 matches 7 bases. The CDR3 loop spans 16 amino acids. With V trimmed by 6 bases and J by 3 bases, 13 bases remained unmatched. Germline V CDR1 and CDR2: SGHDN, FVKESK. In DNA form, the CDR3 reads TGTGCCAGCAGGCCCAGGGGGGCCGCGAGGGACACTGAAGCTTTCTTT. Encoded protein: CASRPRGAARDTEAFF.

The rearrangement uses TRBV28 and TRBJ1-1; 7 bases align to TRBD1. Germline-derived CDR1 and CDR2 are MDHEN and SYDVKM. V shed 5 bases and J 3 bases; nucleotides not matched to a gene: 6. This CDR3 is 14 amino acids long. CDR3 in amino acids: CASSTTGVYTEAFF. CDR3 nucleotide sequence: TGTGCCAGCAGTACCACAGGGGTGTACACTGAAGCTTTCTTT.

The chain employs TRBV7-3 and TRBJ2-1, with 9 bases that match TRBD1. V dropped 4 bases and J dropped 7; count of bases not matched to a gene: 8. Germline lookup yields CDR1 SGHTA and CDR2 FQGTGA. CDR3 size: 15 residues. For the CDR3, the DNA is TGTGCCAGCAGCTCCGGACAGGGGACCGTGAATGAGCAGTTCTTC. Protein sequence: CASSSGQGTVNEQFF.

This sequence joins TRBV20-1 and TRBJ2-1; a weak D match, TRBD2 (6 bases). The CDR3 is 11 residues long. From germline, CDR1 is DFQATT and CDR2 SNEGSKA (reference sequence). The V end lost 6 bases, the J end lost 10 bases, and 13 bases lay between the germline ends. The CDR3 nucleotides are TGCAGTGCCTTAGCGGAGGCGGAGCAGTTCTTC. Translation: CSALAEAEQFF.

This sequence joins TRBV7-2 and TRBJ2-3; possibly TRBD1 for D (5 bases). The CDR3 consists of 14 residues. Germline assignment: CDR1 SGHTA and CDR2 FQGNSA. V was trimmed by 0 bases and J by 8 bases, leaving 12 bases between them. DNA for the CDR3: TGTGCCAGCAGCTTAGCGCTGACACAGGCTACGCAGTATTTT. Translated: CASSLALTQATQYF.